Presented here are 31 T cell receptor beta chains from one specimen sequenced in a study of shared clonotypes between healthy human individuals. The naive CD8 subset, CD45RO-negative cells positively selected for CCR7, excluded terminally differentiated effector memory CD45RA+ cells. Assay: immunoSEQ multiplex PCR; the TCRdb copy retains only in-frame clones and omits some. Seen here are hundreds of thousands of clones, 92% observed once, and the top ten hold approximately 22%. The sequenced sample consisted of naive CD8+ T cells sorted from blood. The receptors were sampled from a man aged 30 to 45 in good health.

This clone was counted a single time. The V gene is TRBV4-1, the J gene TRBJ2-7; 8 positions agree with TRBD1. This CDR3 has 16 amino acids. CDR1 and CDR2 (germline): MGHRA, YSYEKL. With 5 bases clipped from V and 7 bases from J, the junction kept 16 bases outside the gene matches. This CDR3 reads CASSWASSGGSGEQYF. CDR3 coding DNA: TGCGCCAGCAGCTGGGCGAGCTCAGGGGGCTCTGGTGAGCAGTACTTC.

The rearrangement uses TRBV5-5 and TRBJ2-7; D may be TRBD1 or TRBD2 (5 bases each). The CDR3 has 14 amino acids. CDR1 SGHKS and CDR2 YYEKEE come from the germline V gene (reference sequence). Trimming took 3 bases from V and 4 from J, leaving 14 bases between them. The CDR3 protein is CASSSPGTEYEQYF. In nucleotides, the CDR3 is TGTGCCAGCAGCTCCCCCGGGACCGAATACGAGCAGTACTTC.

The chain carries TRBV4-1 and TRBJ2-7; D tentatively fits TRBD1 or TRBD2 (5 bases each). Trimming left V 1 base short and J 5 bases short, with 18 bases between. From germline, CDR1 is MGHRA and CDR2 YSYEKL. This CDR3 comprises 16 residues. The CDR3 DNA is TGCGCCAGCAGCCAAGGGCCCCTCGGGGCCTCGGACGAGCAGTACTTC. This gives the protein CASSQGPLGASDEQYF.

This chain uses TRBV9 with TRBJ2-1, with 11 bases lining up with TRBD2. V was pared by 1 base and J by 7 bases, with 4 bases of the junction left unmatched. The germline gives CDR1 SGDLS, CDR2 YYNGEE. The CDR3 loop spans 15 amino acids. The chain's CDR3 is CASSVRGLAENEQFF. CDR3 nucleotides: TGTGCCAGCAGCGTAAGGGGACTAGCGGAAAATGAGCAGTTCTTC.

CDR3 DNA sequence: TGTGCCAGCTCATACCAATCCGGCACAGATACGCAGTATTTT. Its protein is CASSYQSGTDTQYF. The chain couples TRBV18 to TRBJ2-3; D uncertain. This CDR3 region has 14 residues. The ends were cut back, 5 bases at V and 1 base at J, with 10 bases in the middle. Germline V gene data show CDR1 as KGHSH and CDR2 as LQKENI.

The gene calls are TRBV5-1 and TRBJ2-3; D unclear. The CDR3 runs to 15 residues. Germline CDR1 is SGHRS and CDR2 is YFSETQ. V lost 5 bases, J lost 2 bases, and 15 bases lay in between. This chain's CDR3 is CASSSNLQNTDTQYF. As DNA, the CDR3 is TGCGCCAGCAGTTCCAACCTACAGAACACAGATACGCAGTATTTT. Complete variable domain (other parts from reference TRBV5-1 and TRBJ2-3): KAGVTQTPRYLIKTRGQQVTLSCSPISGHRSVSWYQQTPGQGLQFLFEYFSETQRNKGNFPGRFSGRQFSNSRSEMNVSTLELGDSALYLCASSSNLQNTDTQYFGPGTRLTVL.

V is TRBV11-1 and J is TRBJ2-1; no clear D gene. Trimming shortened V by 5 bases and J by 1 base, and 12 bases separated the two germline ends. This CDR3 region has 15 residues. Germline CDR1 reads SGHAT; CDR2 reads FQDESV (reference sequence). CDR3 bases: TGTGCCAGCAGCCTCCCTCTAGGTTCCTACAATGAGCAGTTCTTC. It codes for CASSLPLGSYNEQFF.

The chain couples TRBV27 to TRBJ2-7, with D maybe TRBD1 (5 bases). Trimming pared 3 bases from V and 0 bases from J, leaving 9 bases between. Germline V CDR1 and CDR2: MNHEY, SMNVEV (reference sequence). The CDR3 totals 14 residues. CDR3 sequence reads: CASSLAGYSYEQYF. CDR3 coding DNA: TGTGCCAGCAGTTTGGCAGGGTACTCCTACGAGCAGTACTTC.

The V and J genes are TRBV2 and TRBJ2-7; TRBD1 aligns across 7 bases. This CDR3 contains 17 residues. Trimming cost V 7 bases and J 1 base; bases outside gene matches: 16. CDR1 is SNHLY, CDR2 FYNNEI, per germline. The CDR3: CASKGNHDRESSYEQYF. The CDR3 DNA reads TGTGCCAGCAAGGGAAACCATGACAGGGAATCTTCCTACGAGCAGTACTTC.

The chain combines TRBV4-3 with TRBJ2-1; 10 bases are a match to TRBD2. The CDR3 has 16 residues. V was pared by 0 bases and J by 8 bases, with 7 bases of the junction left unmatched. In germline, CDR1 is LGHNA, CDR2 YSLEER. This CDR3 is CASSQDGASGRHEQFF. The CDR3 DNA reads TGCGCCAGCAGCCAAGATGGGGCTAGCGGGAGACATGAGCAGTTCTTC.

The J gene is TRBJ2-7, the V gene TRBV11-3; possibly TRBD2 for D (5 bases). With 5 bases removed from V and 3 bases from J, the gap between germline ends came to 14 bases. The CDR3 spans 14 residues. Germline V gene lookup returns CDR1 SGHNT and CDR2 YENEEA. The CDR3 DNA follows: TGTGCCAGCAGCCCTCACGGCGGACTCTACGAGCAGTACTTC. Its translation: CASSPHGGLYEQYF.

The chain employs TRBV19 and TRBJ2-4; TRBD1 matches 10 bases. In germline, CDR1 is LNHDA, CDR2 SQIVND (reference sequence). The CDR3 is 15 residues long. The V segment lost 2 bases and the J segment 5 bases; nucleotides outside the gene matches: 3. CDR3 amino acids: CASSIRQGAQNIQYF. For the CDR3, the DNA is TGTGCCAGTAGTATAAGACAGGGGGCGCAAAACATTCAGTACTTC.

The V call is TRBV7-8, the J call TRBJ2-1, with 12 nucleotides matching TRBD2. CDR3 length: 15 residues. Trimming removed 3 bases from V and 8 bases from J; junction bases left unmatched: 5. Germline CDR1 is SGHVS and CDR2 is FQNEAQ. CDR3 sequence (DNA): TGTGCCAGCAGCTTTGCGACTAGCGGGAGCTATGAGCAGTTCTTC. This gives the protein CASSFATSGSYEQFF.

The rearrangement joins TRBV6-4 to TRBJ2-1; D gene unclear. Between the trimmed V and J ends, which lost 4 bases and 2 bases, there was a span of 9 bases. The CDR3 has 14 residues. The germline V gene encodes CDR1 MRHNA and CDR2 SNTAGT. The CDR3 protein is CASSGWETYNEQFF. As DNA, the CDR3 is TGTGCCAGCAGTGGGTGGGAAACCTACAATGAGCAGTTCTTC.

This chain uses TRBV29-1 with TRBJ2-7; D possibly corresponds to TRBD2 (6 bases). CDR3 length: 14 residues. CDR1 is SQVTM and CDR2 is ANQGSEA in the germline V gene. V dropped 4 bases and J dropped 3 bases, with 16 bases sitting between them. CDR3 DNA sequence: TGCAGCGTTGTTCTATGGGACTCGAACTACGAGCAGTACTTC. Translated, it gives CSVVLWDSNYEQYF.

The chain joins TRBV11-2 to TRBJ1-1; D not certain. The germline V and J ends were trimmed by 3 bases and 4 bases, with 12 bases remaining between them. CDR3 size: 14 residues. The germline CDR1 and CDR2 sequences are SGHAT and FQNNGV. The CDR3 sequence: CASSFPTESTEAFF. The CDR3, as DNA: TGTGCCAGCAGCTTCCCGACGGAGAGCACTGAAGCTTTCTTT.

This rearrangement joins TRBV9 to TRBJ2-2; the match to TRBD1 covers 7 bases. Trimming at V came to 5 bases and at J to 8 bases, leaving 3 bases not matched to a gene. The CDR3 extends over 12 amino acids. The germline CDR1 and CDR2 sequences are SGDLS and YYNGEE. DNA of the CDR3: TGTGCCAGCAGAGACAGGGAGGGGGAGCTGTTTTTT. This codes for CASRDREGELFF.

The V gene is TRBV28, the J gene TRBJ2-5, with no clear D. The length of the CDR3 is 14 residues. The V gene lost 8 bases and the J gene lost 5 bases, with 18 bases spanning the gap. Looked up from germline, CDR1 is MDHEN and CDR2 is SYDVKM. The CDR3 nucleotides are TGTGCCAGCCATCCCGGCAGTTTCAGGGAGACCCAGTACTTC. This translates into CASHPGSFRETQYF.

This chain links TRBV27 with TRBJ2-7; D unclear. Trimming removed 2 bases at V and 5 bases at J, with 4 bases between. This CDR3 is built from 11 residues. Germline V gene lookup returns CDR1 MNHEY and CDR2 SMNVEV (reference sequence). The CDR3 region is CASSLNDEQYF. CDR3 bases: TGTGCCAGCAGTTTAAACGACGAGCAGTACTTC.

This clone came up once. The chain couples TRBV11-2 to TRBJ2-2; TRBD2 matches at 12 bases. V shed 4 bases, J shed 6 bases, and the junction held 6 bases outside the gene matches. CDR3 size: 16 residues. Germline assignment: CDR1 SGHAT and CDR2 FQNNGV. Here the CDR3 DNA reads TGTGCCAGCAGCTCCCGGACTAGCGGGAAGCCCGGGGAGCTGTTTTTT. Protein: CASSSRTSGKPGELFF.

Comment on this clone: Other DNA sequences from this sample encode an identical CDR3 as well. The chain employs TRBV27 and TRBJ1-2; D is possibly TRBD1 (5 bases). CDR1 and CDR2 (germline): MNHEY, SMNVEV (reference sequence). Trimming took 3 bases from V and 4 from J, leaving 9 bases between them. This CDR3 has 13 residues. For the CDR3, the DNA is TGTGCCAGCAGTTTGGGGACGGCCTATGGCTACACCTTC. Encoded protein: CASSLGTAYGYTF.

The rearrangement joins TRBV5-4 to TRBJ1-5; TRBD1 agrees at 9 bases. V shed 4 bases, J shed 0 bases, and the junction held 2 bases outside the gene matches. Germline V gene sequence: CDR1 SGHNT, CDR2 YYREEE (reference sequence). The CDR3 spans 15 residues. This CDR3 is CASSRTGDSNQPQHF. Here the CDR3 DNA reads TGTGCCAGCAGCCGGACAGGGGATAGCAATCAGCCCCAGCATTTT.

J is TRBJ2-3 and V is TRBV18, with TRBD1 matching over 9 bases. Germline V lookup: CDR1 KGHSH, CDR2 LQKENI. The CDR3 has 17 amino acids. J gave up 5 bases and V 6 bases, and 15 bases lay outside the gene matches. This CDR3 is CASSSGTGFVEEDTQYF. The CDR3 nucleotides read TGTGCCAGCTCTTCCGGGACAGGGTTTGTCGAAGAAGATACGCAGTATTTT.

The J gene is TRBJ1-4, the V gene TRBV7-9; D is perhaps TRBD1 (5 bases). This CDR3 is 11 amino acids long. CDR1 SEHNR and CDR2 FQNEAQ come from the germline V gene (reference sequence). The germline V and J ends were trimmed by 1 base and 16 bases, with 10 bases remaining between them. DNA for the CDR3: TGTGCCAGCAGCTTAGGTGGCAGGGCGTTTTTT. Translation: CASSLGGRAFF.

The chain recombines TRBV30 with TRBJ2-1, with 10 bases that match TRBD2. The CDR3 spans 14 residues. Germline V gives CDR1 GTSNPN, CDR2 SVGIG (reference sequence). The V and J ends lost 2 bases and 8 bases, in that order; junction bases with no gene match: 6. CDR3 region: CAWSLAGGSDEQFF. CDR3 DNA sequence: TGTGCCTGGAGTTTAGCGGGAGGAAGCGATGAGCAGTTCTTC.

This rearrangement joins TRBV4-1 to TRBJ2-5; D gene unclear. Germline V lookup: CDR1 MGHRA, CDR2 YSYEKL. This CDR3 has 15 amino acids. V gave up 0 bases and J gave up 4 bases, with 12 bases separating them. DNA of the CDR3: TGCGCCAGCAGCCAAGAAAGTTCCCACGTAGAGACCCAGTACTTC. The encoded protein is CASSQESSHVETQYF.

The rearrangement uses TRBV7-9 and TRBJ2-3; 9 bases are shared with TRBD2. CDR3 length equals 17 residues. J was trimmed by 6 bases and V by 5 bases; bases with no gene match: 15. From germline, CDR1 is SEHNR and CDR2 FQNEAQ (reference sequence). The CDR3 spells CASSRQVAGAALDTQYF. Written as DNA, the CDR3 is TGTGCCAGCAGCCGCCAGGTAGCGGGAGCGGCATTGGATACGCAGTATTTT.

The rearrangement uses TRBV9 and TRBJ2-1; 14 bases are a match to TRBD2. The CDR3 consists of 15 residues. V gave up 2 bases and J gave up 9 bases; unmatched junction bases: 4. The germline gives CDR1 SGDLS, CDR2 YYNGEE. CDR3: CASSVGGLAGGEQFF. The CDR3 DNA is TGTGCCAGCAGCGTCGGCGGACTAGCGGGGGGTGAGCAGTTCTTC. Based on the CDR3 plus reference TRBV9 and TRBJ2-1, the full variable domain is DSGVTQTPKHLITATGQRVTLRCSPRSGDLSVYWYQQSLDQGLQFLIQYYNGEERAKGNILERFSAQQFPDLHSELNLSSLELGDSALYFCASSVGGLAGGEQFFGPGTRLTVL.

This chain joins TRBV14 and TRBJ2-7; D is uncertain. This CDR3 region has 15 residues. Germline loops: CDR1 SGHDN, CDR2 FVKESK. Trimming took off 1 base at V and 3 bases at J, with 13 bases between the two ends. In DNA form, the CDR3 reads TGTGCCAGCAGCCAAGGATACGGCAGCATCTACGAGCAGTACTTC. It translates to CASSQGYGSIYEQYF.

The chain combines TRBV25-1 with TRBJ1-1, with TRBD1 identical over 7 bases. The junction had 8 bases not matched to a gene; V was cut back by 8 bases and J by 8 bases. This CDR3 spans 12 amino acids. Germline V lookup: CDR1 MGHDK, CDR2 SYGVNS. The CDR3 protein is CASSPTGREAFF. CDR3 DNA: TGTGCCAGCTCGCCGACAGGGAGGGAAGCTTTCTTT.

V gene TRBV4-1 combines with J gene TRBJ1-5, with unresolved D. Trimming stripped 0 bases from V and 6 bases from J, with 12 bases between. In germline, CDR1 is MGHRA, CDR2 YSYEKL. The CDR3 contains 15 residues. CDR3 in DNA: TGCGCCAGCAGCCAAGATGCGAGGGAGGGTCAGCCCCAGCATTTT. Translated, it gives CASSQDAREGQPQHF.